This T cell receptor (beta chain) came from a study of T cell responses to AZD1222 COVID-19 vaccine. Data came from immunoSEQ multiplex PCR; TCRdb stores just in-frame clones and leaves some out. The sample has roughly 56,000 clones; around 85% are singletons. CDR3 length: 16 amino acids. V trimming: 2 bases; J trimming: 1 base; junction bases outside the gene matches: 5. The V gene's germline CDR1 is SGHDT and CDR2 YYEEEE. The genes are TRBV5-6 and TRBJ1-5; 8 bases are a match to TRBD1. The source was peripheral blood, collected on day 0 of AZD1222 vaccination. This receptor was identified in an adult in good health. CDR3 nucleotides: TGTGCCAGCAGCTTTGCAGGGGGCGGGAGCAATCAGCCCCAGCATTTT. Encoded protein: CASSFAGGGSNQPQHF.